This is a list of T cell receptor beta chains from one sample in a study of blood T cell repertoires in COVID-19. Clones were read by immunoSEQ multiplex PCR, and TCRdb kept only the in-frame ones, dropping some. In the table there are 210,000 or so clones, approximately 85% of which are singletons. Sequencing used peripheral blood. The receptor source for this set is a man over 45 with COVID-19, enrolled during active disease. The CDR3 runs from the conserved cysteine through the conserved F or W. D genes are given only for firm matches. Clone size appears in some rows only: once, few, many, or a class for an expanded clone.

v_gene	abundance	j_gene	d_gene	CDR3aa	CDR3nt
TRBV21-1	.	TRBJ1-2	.	CASIRTDGNYGYTF	TGTGCCAGCATTAGGACAGACGGTAACTATGGCTACACCTTC
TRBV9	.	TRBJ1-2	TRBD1	CASSHSTGDDGYTF	TGTGCCAGCAGCCACTCAACAGGGGACGATGGCTACACCTTC
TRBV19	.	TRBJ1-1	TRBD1	CARGGTGGGTEAFF	TGTGCCAGAGGGGGGACAGGTGGAGGGACTGAAGCTTTCTTT
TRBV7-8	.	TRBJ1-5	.	CASSAGVSRQPQHF	TGTGCCAGCAGTGCCGGGGTATCAAGACAGCCCCAGCATTTT
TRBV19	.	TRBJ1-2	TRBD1	CASSSPGTGVYGYTF	TGTGCCAGTAGTTCCCCCGGGACAGGGGTCTATGGCTACACCTTC
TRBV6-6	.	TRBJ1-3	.	CASTPGVQRNTIYF	TGTGCCAGCACCCCAGGGGTTCAGAGGAACACCATATATTTT
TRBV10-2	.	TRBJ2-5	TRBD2	CASSGRGVQETQYF	TGCGCCAGCAGCGGACGGGGGGTCCAAGAGACCCAGTACTTC
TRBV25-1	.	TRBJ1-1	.	CASSESGTRNTEAFF	TGTGCCAGCAGTGAATCCGGGACACGGAACACTGAAGCTTTCTTT
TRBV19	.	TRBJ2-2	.	CASSTFWGGGTGELFF	TGTGCCAGTAGTACCTTCTGGGGAGGGGGCACCGGGGAGCTGTTTTTT
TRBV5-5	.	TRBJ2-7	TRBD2	CASSSGLAGTSYEQYF	TGTGCCAGCAGCTCAGGACTAGCGGGGACCTCCTACGAGCAGTACTTC
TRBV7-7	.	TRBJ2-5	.	CASSPMPGQEKGTQYF	TGTGCTAGCAGCCCGATGCCGGGACAAGAAAAAGGGACCCAGTACTTC
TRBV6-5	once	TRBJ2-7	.	CASSSGLSEQYF	TGTGCCAGCAGTTCTGGCCTCTCCGAGCAGTACTTC
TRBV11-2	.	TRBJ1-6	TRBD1	CASSLDRVNSPLHF	TGTGCCAGCAGCCTCGACAGGGTTAATTCACCCCTCCACTTT
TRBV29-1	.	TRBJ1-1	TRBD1	CSVEGVQGAEAFF	TGCAGCGTTGAAGGCGTCCAGGGGGCTGAAGCTTTCTTT
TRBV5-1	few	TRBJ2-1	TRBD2	CASSLGGGPLIYNEQFF	TGCGCCAGCAGCTTGGGCGGGGGGCCTTTAATCTACAATGAGCAGTTCTTC
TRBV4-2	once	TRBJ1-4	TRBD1	CASSQDRGQVEKLFF	TGTGCCAGCAGCCAAGATCGGGGACAGGTCGAAAAACTGTTTTTT
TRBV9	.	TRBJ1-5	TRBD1	CASSPRGGGNQPQHF	TGTGCCAGCAGCCCCCGAGGGGGCGGCAATCAGCCCCAGCATTTT
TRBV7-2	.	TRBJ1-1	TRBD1	CASSPKRGTGSSEAFF	TGTGCCAGCAGTCCAAAACGGGGGACAGGTTCTTCTGAAGCTTTCTTT
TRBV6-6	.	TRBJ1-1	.	CASSYSLTGDTEAFF	TGTGCCAGCAGTTACTCCCTGACGGGGGACACTGAAGCTTTCTTT
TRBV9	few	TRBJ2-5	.	CASSSRQGKQETQYF	TGTGCCAGCAGCTCCCGTCAGGGGAAACAAGAGACCCAGTACTTC
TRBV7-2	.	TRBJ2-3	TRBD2	CASSSSSGYTDTQYF	TGTGCCAGCAGCTCTTCTAGCGGGTACACAGATACGCAGTATTTT
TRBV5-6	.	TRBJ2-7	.	CASSLNYNYEQYF	TGTGCCAGCAGCTTGAACTACAACTACGAGCAGTACTTC
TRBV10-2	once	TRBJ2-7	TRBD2	CASSGLAGREQYF	TGCGCCAGCAGTGGGCTAGCGGGGAGGGAGCAGTACTTC
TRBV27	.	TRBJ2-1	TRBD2	CASNVAGNYNEQFF	TGTGCCAGCAATGTAGCGGGGAACTACAATGAGCAGTTCTTC
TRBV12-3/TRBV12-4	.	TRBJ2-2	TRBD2	CASSRAGHGELFF	TGTGCCAGCAGTAGAGCGGGGCACGGGGAGCTGTTTTTT
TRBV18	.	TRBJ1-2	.	CASSPRPARGNYGYTF	TGTGCCAGCTCCCCCCGGCCAGCCCGGGGTAACTATGGCTACACCTTC
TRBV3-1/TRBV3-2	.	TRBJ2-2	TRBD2	CASRLAGGFSNTGELFF	TGTGCCAGCAGACTAGCGGGGGGCTTCTCGAACACCGGGGAGCTGTTTTTT
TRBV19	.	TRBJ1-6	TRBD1	CASRRQGGNNFDSPLHF	TGTGCCAGTAGGAGACAGGGCGGAAACAATTTTGATTCACCCCTCCACTTT
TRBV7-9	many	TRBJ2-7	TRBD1	CASSLSGTGVEQYF	TGTGCCAGCAGCCTTTCCGGGACAGGGGTCGAGCAGTACTTC
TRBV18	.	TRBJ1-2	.	CASSPDTNYGYTF	TGTGCCAGCTCACCGGACACCAACTATGGCTACACCTTC
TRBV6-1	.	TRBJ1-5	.	CASSEATGLDQPQHF	TGTGCCAGCAGTGAAGCGACAGGCCTTGATCAGCCCCAGCATTTT
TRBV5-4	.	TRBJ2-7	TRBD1	CASSGRDRDYEQYF	TGTGCCAGCAGCGGCCGGGACAGGGACTACGAGCAGTACTTC
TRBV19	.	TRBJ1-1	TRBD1	CASIQDRVNTEAFF	TGTGCCAGTATCCAAGACAGGGTGAACACTGAAGCTTTCTTT